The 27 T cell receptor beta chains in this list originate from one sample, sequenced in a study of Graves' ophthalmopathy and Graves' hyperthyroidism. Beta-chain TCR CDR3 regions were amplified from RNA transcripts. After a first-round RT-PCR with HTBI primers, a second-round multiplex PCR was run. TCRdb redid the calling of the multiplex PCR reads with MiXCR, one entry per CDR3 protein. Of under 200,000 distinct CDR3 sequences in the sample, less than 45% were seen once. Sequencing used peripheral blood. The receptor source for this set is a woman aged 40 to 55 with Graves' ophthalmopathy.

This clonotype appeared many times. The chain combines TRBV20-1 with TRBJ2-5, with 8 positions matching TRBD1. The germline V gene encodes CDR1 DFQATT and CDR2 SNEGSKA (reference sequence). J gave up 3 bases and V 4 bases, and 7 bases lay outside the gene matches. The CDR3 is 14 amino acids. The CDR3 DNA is TGCAGTGCTACCCTACCGACAGGGGAAGAGACCCAGTACTTC. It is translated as CSATLPTGEETQYF.

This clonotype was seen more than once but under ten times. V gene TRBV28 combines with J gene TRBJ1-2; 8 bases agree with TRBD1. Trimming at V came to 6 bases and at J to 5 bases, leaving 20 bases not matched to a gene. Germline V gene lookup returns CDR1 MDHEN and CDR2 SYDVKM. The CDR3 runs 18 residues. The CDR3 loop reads CASSSYPGPTGVGYGYTF. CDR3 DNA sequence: TGTGCCAGCAGCTCTTACCCCGGCCCGACAGGGGTAGGATATGGCTACACCTTC.

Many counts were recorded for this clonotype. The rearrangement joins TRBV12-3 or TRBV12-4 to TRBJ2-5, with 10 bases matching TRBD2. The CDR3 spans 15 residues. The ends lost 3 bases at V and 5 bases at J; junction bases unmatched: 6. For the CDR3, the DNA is TGTGCCAGCAGTTTCCAGCGGGGGGGCCGGGAGACCCAGTACTTC. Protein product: CASSFQRGGRETQYF.

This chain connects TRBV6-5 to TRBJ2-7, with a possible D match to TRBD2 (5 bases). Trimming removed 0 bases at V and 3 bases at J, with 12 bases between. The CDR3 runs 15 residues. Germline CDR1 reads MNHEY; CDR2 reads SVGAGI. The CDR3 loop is CASSYSTDGLYEQYF. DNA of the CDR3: TGTGCCAGCAGTTACTCCACGGACGGACTCTACGAGCAGTACTTC.

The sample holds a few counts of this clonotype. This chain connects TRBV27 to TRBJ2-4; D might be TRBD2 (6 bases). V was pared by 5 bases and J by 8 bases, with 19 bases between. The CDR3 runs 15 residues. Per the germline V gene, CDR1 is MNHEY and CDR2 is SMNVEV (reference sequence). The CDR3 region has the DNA TGTGCCAGCAGTCTTTCCGGGACTCCGGGGCACATTCAGTACTTC. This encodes CASSLSGTPGHIQYF.

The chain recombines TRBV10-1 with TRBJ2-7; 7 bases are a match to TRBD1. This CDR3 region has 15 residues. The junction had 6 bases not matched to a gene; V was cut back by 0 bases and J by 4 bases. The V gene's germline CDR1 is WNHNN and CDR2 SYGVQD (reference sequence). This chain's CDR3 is CASSESPDRFYEQYF. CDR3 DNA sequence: TGCGCCAGCAGTGAGTCCCCGGACAGGTTTTACGAGCAGTACTTC.

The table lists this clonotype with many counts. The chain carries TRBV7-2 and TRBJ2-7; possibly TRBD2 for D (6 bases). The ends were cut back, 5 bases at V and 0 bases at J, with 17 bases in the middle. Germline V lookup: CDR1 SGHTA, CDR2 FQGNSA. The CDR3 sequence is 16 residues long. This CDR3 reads CASSTAVAVSSYEQYF. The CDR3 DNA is TGTGCCAGCAGCACCGCGGTAGCGGTTAGCTCCTACGAGCAGTACTTC.

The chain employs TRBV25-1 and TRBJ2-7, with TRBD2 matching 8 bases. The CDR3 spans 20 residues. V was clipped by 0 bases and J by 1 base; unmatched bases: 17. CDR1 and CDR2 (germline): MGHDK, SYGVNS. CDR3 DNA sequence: TGTGCCAGCAGTGAATACTCCCACAGCGGGAGTTCCCGCGGGTCCTACGAGCAGTACTTC. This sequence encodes CASSEYSHSGSSRGSYEQYF.

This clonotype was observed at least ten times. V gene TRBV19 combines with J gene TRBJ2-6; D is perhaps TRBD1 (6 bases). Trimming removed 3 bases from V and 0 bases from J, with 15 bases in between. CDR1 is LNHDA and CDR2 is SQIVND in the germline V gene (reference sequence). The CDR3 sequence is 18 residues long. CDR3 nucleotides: TGTGCCAGTAGTATCCTATCAGGGGCCCGCTCTGGGGCCAACGTCCTGACTTTC. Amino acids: CASSILSGARSGANVLTF.

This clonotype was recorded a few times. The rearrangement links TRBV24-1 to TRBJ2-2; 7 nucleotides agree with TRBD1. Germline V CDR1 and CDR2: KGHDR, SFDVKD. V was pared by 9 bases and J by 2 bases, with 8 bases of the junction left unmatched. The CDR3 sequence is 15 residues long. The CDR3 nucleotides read TGTGCCACCGGACGGGACAGACCCAACACCGGGGAGCTGTTTTTT. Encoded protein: CATGRDRPNTGELFF.

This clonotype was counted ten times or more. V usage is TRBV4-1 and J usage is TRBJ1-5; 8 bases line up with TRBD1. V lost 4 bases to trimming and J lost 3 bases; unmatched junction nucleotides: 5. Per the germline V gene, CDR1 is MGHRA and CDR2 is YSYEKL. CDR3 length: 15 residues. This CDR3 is CASSPMTGDNQPQHF. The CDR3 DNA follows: TGCGCCAGCAGCCCCATGACAGGGGACAATCAGCCCCAGCATTTT.

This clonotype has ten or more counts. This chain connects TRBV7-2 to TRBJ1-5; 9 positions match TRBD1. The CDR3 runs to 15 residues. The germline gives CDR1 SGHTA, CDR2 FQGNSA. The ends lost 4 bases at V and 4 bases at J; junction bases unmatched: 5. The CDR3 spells CASSSQQGANQPQHF. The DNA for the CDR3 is TGTGCCAGCAGCTCCCAACAGGGGGCAAATCAGCCCCAGCATTTT.

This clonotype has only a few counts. The CDR3 here is CASSQTDWNQPQHF. CDR3 DNA: TGTGCCAGCAGCCAAACAGACTGGAATCAGCCCCAGCATTTT. This sequence joins TRBV12-3 or TRBV12-4 and TRBJ1-5, with unresolved D. The CDR3 has 14 amino acids. With 6 bases removed from V and 4 bases from J, the gap between germline ends came to 13 bases.

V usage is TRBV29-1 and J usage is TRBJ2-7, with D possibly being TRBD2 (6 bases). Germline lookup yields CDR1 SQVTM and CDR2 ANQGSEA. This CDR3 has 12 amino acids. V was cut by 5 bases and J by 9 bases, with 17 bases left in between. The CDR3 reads CSVQGDSNGQYF. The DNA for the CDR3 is TGCAGCGTTCAAGGGGACTCCAACGGGCAGTACTTC.

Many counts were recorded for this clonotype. The CDR3 is CASSTGVYGYTF. The CDR3 DNA follows: TGTGCCAGCAGTACAGGGGTCTATGGCTACACCTTC. This rearrangement joins TRBV6-1 to TRBJ1-2; 7 nucleotides agree with TRBD1. After removal of 5 bases from V and 4 bases from J, the junction contained 1 base not matched to a gene. The germline V gene has CDR1 MNHNS and CDR2 SASEGT. This CDR3 comprises 12 residues.

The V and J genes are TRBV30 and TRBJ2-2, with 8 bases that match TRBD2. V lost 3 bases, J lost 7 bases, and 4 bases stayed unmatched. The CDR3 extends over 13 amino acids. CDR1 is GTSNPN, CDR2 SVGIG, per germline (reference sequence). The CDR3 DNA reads TGTGCCTGGAGGGGACTAGTGGTCGGGGAGCTGTTTTTT. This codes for CAWRGLVVGELFF.

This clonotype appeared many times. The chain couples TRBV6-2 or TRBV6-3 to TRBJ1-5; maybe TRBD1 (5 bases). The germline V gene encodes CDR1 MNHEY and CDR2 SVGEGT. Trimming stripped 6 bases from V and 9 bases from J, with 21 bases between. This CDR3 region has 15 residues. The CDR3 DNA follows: TGTGCCAGCAGCCGGGATTTCAATGGAGGGGCGCCCCAGCATTTT. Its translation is CASSRDFNGGAPQHF.

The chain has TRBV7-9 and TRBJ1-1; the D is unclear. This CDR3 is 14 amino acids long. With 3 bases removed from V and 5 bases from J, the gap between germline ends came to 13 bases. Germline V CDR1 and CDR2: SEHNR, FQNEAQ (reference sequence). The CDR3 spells CASSFGVLGTEAFF. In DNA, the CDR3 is TGTGCCAGCAGCTTCGGGGTCCTGGGAACTGAAGCTTTCTTT. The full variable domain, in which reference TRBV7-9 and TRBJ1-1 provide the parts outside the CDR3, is DTGVSQNPRHKITKRGQNVTFRCDPISEHNRLYWYRQTLGQGPEFLTYFQNEAQLEKSRLLSDRFSAERPKGSFSTLEIQRTEQGDSAMYLCASSFGVLGTEAFFGQGTRLTVV.

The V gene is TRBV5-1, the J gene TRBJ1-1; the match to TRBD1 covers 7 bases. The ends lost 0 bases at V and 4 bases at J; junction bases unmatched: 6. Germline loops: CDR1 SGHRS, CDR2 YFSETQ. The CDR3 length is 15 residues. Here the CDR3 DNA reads TGCGCCAGCAGCTTGGAATCGACAGGGTTCACTGAAGCTTTCTTT. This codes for CASSLESTGFTEAFF.

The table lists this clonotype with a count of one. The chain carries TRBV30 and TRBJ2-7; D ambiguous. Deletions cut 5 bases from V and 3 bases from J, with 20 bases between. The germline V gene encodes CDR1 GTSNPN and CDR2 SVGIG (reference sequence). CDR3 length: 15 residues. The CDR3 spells CAWQTYNTGDYEQYF. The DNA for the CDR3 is TGTGCCTGGCAAACCTACAATACTGGAGACTACGAGCAGTACTTC.

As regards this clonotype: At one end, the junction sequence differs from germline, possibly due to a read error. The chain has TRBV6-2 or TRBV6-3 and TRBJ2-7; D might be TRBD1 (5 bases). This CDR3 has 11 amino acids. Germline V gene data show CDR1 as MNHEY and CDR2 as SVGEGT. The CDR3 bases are TGTGCCAGCAGTTACGGACACTGGACGTTCTTC. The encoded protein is CASSYGHWTFF.

CDR3 in DNA: TGTGCCAGCAGTTTTAATGCGGGAGGGTACGAGCAGTACTTC. Encoded protein: CASSFNAGGYEQYF. This sequence joins TRBV12-3 or TRBV12-4 and TRBJ2-7; 9 bases are a match to TRBD2. V lost 3 bases and J lost 4; bases outside the gene matches: 4. This CDR3 region has 14 residues.

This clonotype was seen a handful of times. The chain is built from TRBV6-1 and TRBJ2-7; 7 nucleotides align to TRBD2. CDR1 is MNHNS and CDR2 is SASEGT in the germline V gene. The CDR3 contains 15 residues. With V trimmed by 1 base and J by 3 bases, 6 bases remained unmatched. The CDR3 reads CASSEGGSMVYEQYF. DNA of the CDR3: TGTGCCAGCAGTGAAGGCGGGAGTATGGTCTACGAGCAGTACTTC.

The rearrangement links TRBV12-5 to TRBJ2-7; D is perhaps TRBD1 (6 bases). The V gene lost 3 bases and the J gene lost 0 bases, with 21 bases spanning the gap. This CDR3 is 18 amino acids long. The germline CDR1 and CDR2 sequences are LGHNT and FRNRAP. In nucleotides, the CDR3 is TGTGCTAGTGGTTTCAACAGACCGACCGGGACAAACTCCTACGAGCAGTACTTC. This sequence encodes CASGFNRPTGTNSYEQYF.

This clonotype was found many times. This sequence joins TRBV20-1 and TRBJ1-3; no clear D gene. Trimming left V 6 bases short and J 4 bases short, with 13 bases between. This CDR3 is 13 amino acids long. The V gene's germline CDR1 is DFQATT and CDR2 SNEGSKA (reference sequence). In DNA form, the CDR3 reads TGCAGTGCGTGGGCCTCGGGGGGAAACACCATATATTTT. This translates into CSAWASGGNTIYF.

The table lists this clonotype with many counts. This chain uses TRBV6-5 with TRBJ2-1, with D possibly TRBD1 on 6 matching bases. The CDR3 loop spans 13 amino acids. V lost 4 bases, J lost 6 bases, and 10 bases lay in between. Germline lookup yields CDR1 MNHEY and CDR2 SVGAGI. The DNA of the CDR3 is TGTGCCAGCAGTTTCAGGGGTCGCAATGAGCAGTTCTTC. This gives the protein CASSFRGRNEQFF.

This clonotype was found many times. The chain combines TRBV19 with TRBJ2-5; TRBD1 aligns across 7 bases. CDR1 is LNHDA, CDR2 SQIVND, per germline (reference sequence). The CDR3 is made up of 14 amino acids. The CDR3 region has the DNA TGTGCTACTCTAAGTGACAGGGATCAAGAGACCCAGTACTTC. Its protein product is CATLSDRDQETQYF.